Sequencing of this T cell receptor beta chain was carried out in a study of blood T cell repertoires in COVID-19. Background on the study: COVID-19 samples, acute and convalescent, were from the United States, Italy and Spain. PBMCs, B-cell-depleted T cells, or T cells provided the cDNA or gDNA that made up the material.

Original handling: Cell counts per sample came from amplifying reference gene primers. Generated by immunoSEQ multiplex PCR, the TCRdb table keeps only in-frame clones and is missing some. That table supplies the V and J calls and clone size; D and trimming were determined from the DNA. The repertoire includes over 200,000 clones, about 90% of them detected once, and about 1.9% sits in the top ten. Losses at the gene ends were 1 base for V and 2 bases for J; bases not matched to a gene: 4. The CDR3 covers 16 residues. Looked up from germline, CDR1 is LNHDA and CDR2 is SQIVND (reference sequence). The material sequenced was peripheral blood. This chain uses TRBV19 with TRBJ2-5; 10 nucleotides match TRBD2. The TCR originated in a man between 40 and 49 years old with active or convalescent COVID-19. The CDR3 is CASSIGLAGLQETQYF. In nucleotides, the CDR3 is TGTGCCAGTAGTATAGGACTAGCGGGCCTTCAAGAGACCCAGTACTTC. The whole variable domain, remainder taken from reference TRBV19 and TRBJ2-5, is DGGITQSPKYLFRKEGQNVTLSCEQNLNHDAMYWYRQDPGQGLRLIYYSQIVNDFQKGDIAEGYSVSREKKESFPLTVTSAQKNPTAFYLCASSIGLAGLQETQYFGPGTRLLVL.